This T cell receptor (beta chain) was captured by sequencing in a study of CD8 T cells in Susac syndrome. Note on this clonotype: Antigen unknown.

A quantity of about 0.5 to 1 ug RNA underwent reverse transcription using random hexamers. TCRdb reprocessed the immunoSEQ multiplex PCR reads with MiXCR, giving one entry per CDR3 protein. The sample holds roughly 120,000 distinct CDR3 sequences; around 94% are singletons and the top ten take around 0.13%. CD8+ and CD4+ blood T cells underwent TCR beta sequencing. It was negative isolation that provided the CD8+ and CD4+ T cells, whereas TEMRA cells were enriched by FACS. This CDR3 is 11 amino acids long. CDR1 and CDR2 from the germline V gene are GTSNPN and SVGIG (reference sequence). V was trimmed by 3 bases and J by 7 bases, leaving 9 bases between them. Overall study results and limits: The authors acknowledged that their TCR sequencing and HLA analysis involved a relatively small number of individuals.

The chain links TRBV30 to TRBJ1-2; D uncertain. The sequence came from a human donor with multiple sclerosis. Sequenced material: CD4+ T cells from PBMCs. The CDR3 DNA reads as TGTGCCTGGAGCCTCGGTCGTGGCTACACCTTC. Protein product: CAWSLGRGYTF.